The rows below give T cell receptor beta chains drawn from one sample of a study of blood T cell repertoires in COVID-19. TCRdb keeps only in-frame clones here, not all; method: immunoSEQ multiplex PCR. The repertoire holds roughly 150,000 clones, about 88% seen once, with more than 6.5% in the top ten. The specimen was peripheral blood. The receptors were gathered from an older woman with COVID-19, enrolled during active disease. CDR3s include the opening cysteine and the closing phenylalanine or tryptophan. Each record gives: CDR3 DNA, CDR3 protein, CDR3 length, V gene, J gene, D gene, clone size. A D gene is named only where the DNA matches it firmly. Size tells how often a clone was seen (once, few, many) or the class of an expanded clone, and some rows leave it out.

cdr3_nt: TGTGCCAGCAGCTTTCTAACAGGGGGAGTTGGATCACCCCTCCACTTT
cdr3_aa: CASSFLTGGVGSPLHF
cdr3_length: 16
v_call: TRBV14
j_call: TRBJ1-6
d_call: TRBD1
clone_size: NA

cdr3_nt: TGTGCCAGCAGCTCAGGTCCCCCAAGCGGAAACACCATATATTTT
cdr3_aa: CASSSGPPSGNTIYF
cdr3_length: 15
v_call: TRBV7-9
j_call: TRBJ1-3
d_call: NA
clone_size: NA

cdr3_nt: TGTGCCACCCGACAGGGCTTCGGTGAAAAACTGTTTTTT
cdr3_aa: CATRQGFGEKLFF
cdr3_length: 13
v_call: TRBV19
j_call: TRBJ1-4
d_call: TRBD1
clone_size: NA

cdr3_nt: TGTGCCAGCAGCTTAGATCGCGGTCTCACTGAAGCTTTCTTT
cdr3_aa: CASSLDRGLTEAFF
cdr3_length: 14
v_call: TRBV11-2
j_call: TRBJ1-1
d_call: NA
clone_size: NA

cdr3_nt: TGTGCAAGTCGCTTAGGACAGGACAATCAGCCCCAGCATTTT
cdr3_aa: CASRLGQDNQPQHF
cdr3_length: 14
v_call: TRBV12-2
j_call: TRBJ1-5
d_call: NA
clone_size: NA

cdr3_nt: TGTGCCAGCAGCCAAGATTTCGGGACTGGAAAACTGTTTTTT
cdr3_aa: CASSQDFGTGKLFF
cdr3_length: 14
v_call: TRBV14
j_call: TRBJ1-4
d_call: NA
clone_size: NA

cdr3_nt: TGTGCCAGCTCACCGCGGACTAGCGGGAGCACAGATACGCAGTATTTT
cdr3_aa: CASSPRTSGSTDTQYF
cdr3_length: 16
v_call: TRBV18
j_call: TRBJ2-3
d_call: TRBD2
clone_size: NA

cdr3_nt: TGTGCCTGGAGTGTGGGGGGTTCCACTGAAGCTTTCTTT
cdr3_aa: CAWSVGGSTEAFF
cdr3_length: 13
v_call: TRBV30
j_call: TRBJ1-1
d_call: NA
clone_size: NA

cdr3_nt: TGTGCCAGCAGATGGGTGGGAGACGGTGGCTACACCTTC
cdr3_aa: CASRWVGDGGYTF
cdr3_length: 13
v_call: TRBV6-5
j_call: TRBJ1-2
d_call: NA
clone_size: NA

cdr3_nt: TGTGCCAGCAGTGGAGGACAGGGTGCCTATGGCTACACCTTC
cdr3_aa: CASSGGQGAYGYTF
cdr3_length: 14
v_call: TRBV25-1
j_call: TRBJ1-2
d_call: TRBD1
clone_size: NA

cdr3_nt: TGTGCCAGCACGCAGGTCAGGGGTAATGAGCAGTTCTTC
cdr3_aa: CASTQVRGNEQFF
cdr3_length: 13
v_call: TRBV2
j_call: TRBJ2-1
d_call: NA
clone_size: once

cdr3_nt: TGTGCCAGCAGCTTATCCAGGCGCACCGGGGAGCTGTTTTTT
cdr3_aa: CASSLSRRTGELFF
cdr3_length: 14
v_call: TRBV7-3
j_call: TRBJ2-2
d_call: NA
clone_size: few

cdr3_nt: TGCAGCGTTGAAGAGACCAGGGGGCAAGGGCAGCCCCAGCATTTT
cdr3_aa: CSVEETRGQGQPQHF
cdr3_length: 15
v_call: TRBV29-1
j_call: TRBJ1-5
d_call: TRBD1
clone_size: NA

cdr3_nt: TGCGCCAGCAGTGAGGCAGAAGTTGGTTACACTGAAGCTTTCTTT
cdr3_aa: CASSEAEVGYTEAFF
cdr3_length: 15
v_call: TRBV10-1
j_call: TRBJ1-1
d_call: NA
clone_size: NA

cdr3_nt: TGTGCCAGCTCACCCGCCCGGGGGGACACTGAAGCTTTCTTT
cdr3_aa: CASSPARGDTEAFF
cdr3_length: 14
v_call: TRBV18
j_call: TRBJ1-1
d_call: NA
clone_size: NA

cdr3_nt: TGTGCCAGCAGCGTCGGGGACAGGATGTTAGAACTGTTTTTT
cdr3_aa: CASSVGDRMLELFF
cdr3_length: 14
v_call: TRBV5-6
j_call: TRBJ1-4
d_call: TRBD1
clone_size: NA

cdr3_nt: TGTGCCAGCAGCCTTGTCCGGACTTCACTCTATTCACCCCTCCACTTT
cdr3_aa: CASSLVRTSLYSPLHF
cdr3_length: 16
v_call: TRBV5-6
j_call: TRBJ1-6
d_call: NA
clone_size: NA

cdr3_nt: TGTGCCAGCTCACAACCGGGACAGGGCGCTGGAAACACCATATATTTT
cdr3_aa: CASSQPGQGAGNTIYF
cdr3_length: 16
v_call: TRBV18
j_call: TRBJ1-3
d_call: TRBD1
clone_size: NA

cdr3_nt: TGTGCCAGCAGCCCTACGTCTCCCGGGACTCGGAGCACAGATACGCAGTATTTT
cdr3_aa: CASSPTSPGTRSTDTQYF
cdr3_length: 18
v_call: TRBV7-9
j_call: TRBJ2-3
d_call: NA
clone_size: NA

cdr3_nt: TGTGCCAGCAGACTCGGACAGGGCGTTAAGACCCAGTACTTC
cdr3_aa: CASRLGQGVKTQYF
cdr3_length: 14
v_call: TRBV6-5
j_call: TRBJ2-5
d_call: TRBD1
clone_size: NA

cdr3_nt: TGTGCCAGCAGCCCCACCACAGGGGCTGGAAACACCATATATTTT
cdr3_aa: CASSPTTGAGNTIYF
cdr3_length: 15
v_call: TRBV11-2
j_call: TRBJ1-3
d_call: TRBD1
clone_size: NA

cdr3_nt: TGTGCCAGCAGCCAACAGGGGGGAGGCTACAATGAGCAGTTCTTC
cdr3_aa: CASSQQGGGYNEQFF
cdr3_length: 15
v_call: TRBV7-6
j_call: TRBJ2-1
d_call: TRBD1
clone_size: NA

cdr3_nt: TGTGCCAGCAGACTGTACACCGGGGAGCTGTTTTTT
cdr3_aa: CASRLYTGELFF
cdr3_length: 12
v_call: TRBV12-3/TRBV12-4
j_call: TRBJ2-2
d_call: NA
clone_size: few

cdr3_nt: TGTGCCAGCAGTGACCTCCCTTTGACTAGCGGGGTCACAGATACGCAGTATTTT
cdr3_aa: CASSDLPLTSGVTDTQYF
cdr3_length: 18
v_call: TRBV6-4
j_call: TRBJ2-3
d_call: TRBD2
clone_size: NA

cdr3_nt: TGTGCCAGCCGATTGACAGCCGAAGCTTTCTTT
cdr3_aa: CASRLTAEAFF
cdr3_length: 11
v_call: TRBV5-5
j_call: TRBJ1-1
d_call: NA
clone_size: few

cdr3_nt: TGTGCCAGCAGCCGAGCAGATACGCAGTATTTT
cdr3_aa: CASSRADTQYF
cdr3_length: 11
v_call: TRBV14
j_call: TRBJ2-3
d_call: NA
clone_size: NA

cdr3_nt: TGTGCCAGCAGTTTATCCGGCTCCTACAATGAGCAGTTCTTC
cdr3_aa: CASSLSGSYNEQFF
cdr3_length: 14
v_call: TRBV27
j_call: TRBJ2-1
d_call: NA
clone_size: NA

cdr3_nt: TGTGCCAGCTCACCACCGGTAGCCGGAGGGAGAACCGGGGAGCTGTTTTTT
cdr3_aa: CASSPPVAGGRTGELFF
cdr3_length: 17
v_call: TRBV18
j_call: TRBJ2-2
d_call: NA
clone_size: NA

cdr3_nt: TGTGCCAGCAGGGACGACAGGGGGGGGACTGAAGCTTTCTTT
cdr3_aa: CASRDDRGGTEAFF
cdr3_length: 14
v_call: TRBV6-5
j_call: TRBJ1-1
d_call: TRBD1
clone_size: NA

cdr3_nt: TGTGCCAGCAGTTATAGCGGGACCTCCTACGAGCAGTACTTC
cdr3_aa: CASSYSGTSYEQYF
cdr3_length: 14
v_call: TRBV6-5
j_call: TRBJ2-7
d_call: TRBD2
clone_size: NA

cdr3_nt: TGCGCCAGCAGTGCCGGGACTAGCGGCGATGAGCAGTTCTTC
cdr3_aa: CASSAGTSGDEQFF
cdr3_length: 14
v_call: TRBV5-1
j_call: TRBJ2-1
d_call: TRBD2
clone_size: many

cdr3_nt: TGTGCCAGCAGTGAAAAAATAGGACAGGGGTTTAGGGCTGGCTACACCTTC
cdr3_aa: CASSEKIGQGFRAGYTF
cdr3_length: 17
v_call: TRBV6-1
j_call: TRBJ1-2
d_call: TRBD1
clone_size: NA

cdr3_nt: TGTGCCAGCAGTACACTCGGGACAGGGAACGAGCAGTACTTC
cdr3_aa: CASSTLGTGNEQYF
cdr3_length: 14
v_call: TRBV27
j_call: TRBJ2-7
d_call: TRBD1
clone_size: few

cdr3_nt: TGCAGCGTTGAATTTGCGGGACCCGGCCGCGACTACACCTTC
cdr3_aa: CSVEFAGPGRDYTF
cdr3_length: 14
v_call: TRBV29-1
j_call: TRBJ1-2
d_call: NA
clone_size: NA

cdr3_nt: TGTGCTAGTGGCCCGGGGGGTCTGAGGGCCCAGCATTTT
cdr3_aa: CASGPGGLRAQHF
cdr3_length: 13
v_call: TRBV12-5
j_call: TRBJ1-5
d_call: NA
clone_size: NA

cdr3_nt: TGTGCCAGCAGTGAAATGTACAGGGGAGGACAGCCCCAGCATTTT
cdr3_aa: CASSEMYRGGQPQHF
cdr3_length: 15
v_call: TRBV6-1
j_call: TRBJ1-5
d_call: TRBD1
clone_size: NA

cdr3_nt: TGTGCCAGCTCATTTGACAGGGGTGGGACTGAAGCTTTCTTT
cdr3_aa: CASSFDRGGTEAFF
cdr3_length: 14
v_call: TRBV18
j_call: TRBJ1-1
d_call: TRBD1
clone_size: NA

cdr3_nt: TGTGCCAGCAGCCAGGGCAGCAATAATTCACCCCTCCACTTT
cdr3_aa: CASSQGSNNSPLHF
cdr3_length: 14
v_call: TRBV3-1/TRBV3-2
j_call: TRBJ1-6
d_call: NA
clone_size: NA

cdr3_nt: TGTGCCAGCAGCTCCCCTAGACAGGGGGCTTATGGGGCCAACGTCCTGACTTTC
cdr3_aa: CASSSPRQGAYGANVLTF
cdr3_length: 18
v_call: TRBV11-2
j_call: TRBJ2-6
d_call: TRBD1
clone_size: NA

cdr3_nt: TGTGCCAGCAGCACTACAACGAACACTGAAGCTTTCTTT
cdr3_aa: CASSTTTNTEAFF
cdr3_length: 13
v_call: TRBV6-4
j_call: TRBJ1-1
d_call: NA
clone_size: NA

cdr3_nt: TGTGCCAGCAGCCCCCCCCCAGGGCGCACCGGGGAGCTGTTTTTT
cdr3_aa: CASSPPPGRTGELFF
cdr3_length: 15
v_call: TRBV5-6
j_call: TRBJ2-2
d_call: NA
clone_size: NA

cdr3_nt: TGTGCCAGCTCACCACCGGGACAGGGGATTTTCGGTTCACCCCTCCACTTT
cdr3_aa: CASSPPGQGIFGSPLHF
cdr3_length: 17
v_call: TRBV18
j_call: TRBJ1-6
d_call: TRBD1
clone_size: NA

cdr3_nt: TGTGCCAGCAGCCAGGACAGGGACACTGAAGCTTTCTTT
cdr3_aa: CASSQDRDTEAFF
cdr3_length: 13
v_call: TRBV12-3/TRBV12-4
j_call: TRBJ1-1
d_call: TRBD1
clone_size: NA

cdr3_nt: TGTGCCAGCAGTAGAACAGGGGTGCCCCAGCATTTT
cdr3_aa: CASSRTGVPQHF
cdr3_length: 12
v_call: TRBV2
j_call: TRBJ1-5
d_call: TRBD1
clone_size: NA

cdr3_nt: TGTGCCAGCAGCGAGGACAGGAACTATGGCTACACCTTC
cdr3_aa: CASSEDRNYGYTF
cdr3_length: 13
v_call: TRBV6-5
j_call: TRBJ1-2
d_call: TRBD1
clone_size: NA